This TCR beta chain was observed in a study of T cells in narcolepsy. Study overall: Donors had narcolepsy type 1 or type 2, or were healthy controls.

Assay: immunoSEQ multiplex PCR; the TCRdb copy retains only in-frame clones and omits some. The data show roughly 27,000 clones, about four fifths seen once. Study conclusions and caveats: Autoreactive HCRT-specific and TRIB2-specific clonotypes were marked in same-patient CSF-versus-blood CD4+ comparisons. Some memory CD4+ repertoires had no autoreactive clone sequences. Reportedly, autoreactive clonotypes were serially detected in patients' blood but not controls'.

This clone has just a few counts. As yet, its antigen is unknown. The CDR3 runs to 15 residues. Germline V gives CDR1 SEHNR, CDR2 FQNEAQ (reference sequence). The V end lost 5 bases, the J end lost 6 bases, and 17 bases lay between the germline ends. The receptor comes from a human donor in good health. The sequenced sample was memory (CD45RA-) CD4+ T cells from blood. The chain recombines TRBV7-9 with TRBJ2-4, with D perhaps TRBD1 (5 bases). CDR3 loop: CASSKTALTGNIQYF. CDR3 bases: TGTGCCAGCAGCAAGACAGCGTTAACCGGAAACATTCAGTACTTC. Using reference TRBV7-9 and TRBJ2-4 for the parts outside the CDR3, the full variable domain is DTGVSQNPRHKITKRGQNVTFRCDPISEHNRLYWYRQTLGQGPEFLTYFQNEAQLEKSRLLSDRFSAERPKGSFSTLEIQRTEQGDSAMYLCASSKTALTGNIQYFGAGTRLSVL.